One and the same sample provided the 8 T cell receptor beta chains below, sequenced in a study of blood T cell repertoires in COVID-19. Here immunoSEQ multiplex PCR was the method, and the copy in TCRdb shows in-frame clones only, minus some. Seen here are more than 300,000 clones, around 87% observed once, and the top ten hold around 9.3%. The sequencing input was peripheral blood. The receptor source for this set is a woman aged 25-40 years with COVID-19, enrolled during active disease.

Comments on this clone: This may stem from a read error, because a much larger clone lies one nucleotide away. This CDR3 reads CASSQDRDYGYTF. In DNA, the CDR3 is TGTGCCAGCAGCCAGGACAGGGACTATGGCTACACCTTC. The gene calls are TRBV6-2 or TRBV6-3 and TRBJ1-2; 8 bases map to TRBD1. CDR1 and CDR2 from the germline V gene are MNHEY and SVGEGT. CDR3 size: 13 residues. The junction had 3 bases not matched to a gene; V was cut back by 6 bases and J by 3 bases.

CDR3 protein: CASTQGLEGGEQYF. As DNA, the CDR3 is TGTGCCAGCACCCAAGGATTGGAGGGAGGCGAGCAGTACTTC. V usage is TRBV6-5 and J usage is TRBJ2-7; a weak D match, TRBD2 (6 bases). V lost 7 bases, J lost 6 bases, and 19 bases lay in between. Per the germline V gene, CDR1 is MNHEY and CDR2 is SVGAGI. The CDR3 runs 14 residues.

The chain uses TRBV27 and TRBJ1-6, with TRBD1 identical over 7 bases. V lost 2 bases, J lost 4 bases, and 2 bases stayed unmatched. The CDR3 is made up of 15 amino acids. Germline CDR1 is MNHEY and CDR2 is SMNVEV (reference sequence). CDR3 DNA sequence: TGTGCCAGCAGTTTAATGACAGGGTATAATTCACCCCTCCACTTT. This translates into CASSLMTGYNSPLHF.

This sequence joins TRBV30 and TRBJ2-7; D is uncertain. There are 13 residues in the CDR3. Germline assignment: CDR1 GTSNPN and CDR2 SVGIG (reference sequence). Trimming left V 2 bases short and J 2 bases short, with 10 bases between. In DNA form, the CDR3 reads TGTGCCTGGAGTACGCAGTCCGCCTACGAGCAGTACTTC. Its translation: CAWSTQSAYEQYF.

The chain combines TRBV15 with TRBJ2-7, with TRBD2 matching over 15 bases. Trimming cost V 4 bases and J 3 bases; bases outside gene matches: 7. The CDR3 loop spans 17 amino acids. Germline V gives CDR1 LNHNV, CDR2 YYDKDF (reference sequence). This chain's CDR3 is CATSKAGLAGGVYEQYF. In DNA, the CDR3 is TGTGCCACCAGCAAGGCGGGACTAGCGGGAGGAGTCTACGAGCAGTACTTC.

This clone appeared many times. The J gene is TRBJ2-1, the V gene TRBV5-1, with 8 nucleotides matching TRBD2. This CDR3 comprises 15 residues. V shed 0 bases, J shed 7 bases, and the junction held 6 bases outside the gene matches. The germline CDR1 and CDR2 sequences are SGHRS and YFSETQ. CDR3 nucleotides: TGCGCCAGCAGCTTGGTACCTAGCGGGCAAAATGAGCAGTTCTTC. It translates to CASSLVPSGQNEQFF.

V usage is TRBV12-5 and J usage is TRBJ1-1; D is undetermined. V lost 1 base, J lost 1 base, and 13 bases lay in between. CDR1 is LGHNT, CDR2 FRNRAP, per germline. The CDR3 is 16 residues long. Written as DNA, the CDR3 is TGTGCTAGTGGTTTGGGTATTAGAGGGCAGAACACTGAAGCTTTCTTT. It yields the protein CASGLGIRGQNTEAFF.

This clone was detected many times. The chain recombines TRBV11-2 with TRBJ2-5; 9 bases match TRBD2. From germline, CDR1 is SGHAT and CDR2 FQNNGV. J gave up 5 bases and V 3 bases, and 13 bases lay outside the gene matches. There are 17 residues in the CDR3. The CDR3 DNA is TGTGCCAGCAGCTTCTTCAGCGGGAGGCGTCTAAGGGAGACCCAGTACTTC. Translated, it gives CASSFFSGRRLRETQYF.